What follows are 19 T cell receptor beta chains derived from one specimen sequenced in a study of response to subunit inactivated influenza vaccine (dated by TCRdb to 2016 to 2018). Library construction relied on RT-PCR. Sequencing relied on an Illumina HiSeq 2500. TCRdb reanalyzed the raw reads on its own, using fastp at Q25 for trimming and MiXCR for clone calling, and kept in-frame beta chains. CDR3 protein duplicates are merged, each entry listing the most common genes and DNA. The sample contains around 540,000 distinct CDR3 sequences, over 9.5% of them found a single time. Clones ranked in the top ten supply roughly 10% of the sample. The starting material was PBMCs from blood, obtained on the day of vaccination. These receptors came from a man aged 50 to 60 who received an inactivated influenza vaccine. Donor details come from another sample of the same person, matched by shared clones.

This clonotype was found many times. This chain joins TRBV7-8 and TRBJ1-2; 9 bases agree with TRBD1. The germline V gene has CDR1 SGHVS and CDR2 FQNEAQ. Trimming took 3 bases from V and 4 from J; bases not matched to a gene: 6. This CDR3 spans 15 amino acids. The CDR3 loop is CASSFSGTGTYGYTF. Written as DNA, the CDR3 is TGTGCCAGCAGCTTCTCCGGGACAGGGACCTATGGCTACACCTTC.

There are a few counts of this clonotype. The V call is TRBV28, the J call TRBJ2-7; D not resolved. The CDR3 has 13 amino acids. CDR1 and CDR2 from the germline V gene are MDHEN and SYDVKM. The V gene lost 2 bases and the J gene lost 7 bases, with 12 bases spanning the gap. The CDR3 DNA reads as TGTGCCAGCAGTTTAGCGTCTCCCGGGGAGCAGTACTTC. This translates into CASSLASPGEQYF.

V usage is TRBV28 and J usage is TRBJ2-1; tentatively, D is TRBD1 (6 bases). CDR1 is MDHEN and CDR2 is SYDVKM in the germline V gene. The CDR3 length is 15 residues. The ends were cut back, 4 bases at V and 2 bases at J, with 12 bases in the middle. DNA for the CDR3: TGTGCCAGCAGTTCCAACAGGGTCCCCTACAATGAGCAGTTCTTC. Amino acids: CASSSNRVPYNEQFF.

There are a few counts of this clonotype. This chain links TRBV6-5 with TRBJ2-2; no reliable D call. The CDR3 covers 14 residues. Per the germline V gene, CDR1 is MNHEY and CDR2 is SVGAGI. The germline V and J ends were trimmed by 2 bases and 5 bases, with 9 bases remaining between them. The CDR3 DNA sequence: TGTGCCAGCAGTTACGGGGTTGAGACCGGGGAGCTGTTTTTT. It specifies CASSYGVETGELFF.

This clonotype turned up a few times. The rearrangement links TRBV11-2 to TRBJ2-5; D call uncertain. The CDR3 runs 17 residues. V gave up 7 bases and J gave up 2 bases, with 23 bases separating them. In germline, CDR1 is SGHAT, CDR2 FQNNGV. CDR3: CASTFSGGSLGQETQYF. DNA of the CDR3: TGTGCCAGCACCTTCTCCGGCGGCAGCTTGGGGCAAGAGACCCAGTACTTC.

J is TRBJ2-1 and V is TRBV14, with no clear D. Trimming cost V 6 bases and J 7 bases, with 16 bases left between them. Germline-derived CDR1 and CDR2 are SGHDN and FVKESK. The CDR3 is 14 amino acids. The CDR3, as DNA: TGTGCCAGCAGTACTTGGGCTTTAGGGAATGAGCAGTTCTTC. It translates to CASSTWALGNEQFF.

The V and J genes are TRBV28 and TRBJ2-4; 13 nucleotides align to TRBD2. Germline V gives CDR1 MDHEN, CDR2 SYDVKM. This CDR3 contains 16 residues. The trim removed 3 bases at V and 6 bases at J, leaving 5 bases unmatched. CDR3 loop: CASSLPGLAGVNIQYF. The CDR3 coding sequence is TGTGCCAGCAGTTTGCCCGGACTAGCGGGAGTAAACATTCAGTACTTC. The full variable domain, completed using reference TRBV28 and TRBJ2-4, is DVKVTQSSRYLVKRTGEKVFLECVQDMDHENMFWYRQDPGLGLRLIYFSYDVKMKEKGDIPEGYSVSREKKERFSLILESASTNQTSMYLCASSLPGLAGVNIQYFGAGTRLSVL.

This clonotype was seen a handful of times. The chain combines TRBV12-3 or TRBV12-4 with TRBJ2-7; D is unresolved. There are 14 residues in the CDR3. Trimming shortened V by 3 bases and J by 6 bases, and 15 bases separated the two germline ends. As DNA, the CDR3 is TGTGCCAGCAGTTTGGGCGCAGGAGCCGGCGAGCAGTACTTC. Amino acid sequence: CASSLGAGAGEQYF.

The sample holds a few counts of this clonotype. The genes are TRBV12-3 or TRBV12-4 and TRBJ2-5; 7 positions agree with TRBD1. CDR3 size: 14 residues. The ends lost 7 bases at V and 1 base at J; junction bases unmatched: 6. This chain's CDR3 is CASTNEGAQETQYF. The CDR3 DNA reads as TGTGCCAGCACTAATGAGGGGGCCCAAGAGACCCAGTACTTC.

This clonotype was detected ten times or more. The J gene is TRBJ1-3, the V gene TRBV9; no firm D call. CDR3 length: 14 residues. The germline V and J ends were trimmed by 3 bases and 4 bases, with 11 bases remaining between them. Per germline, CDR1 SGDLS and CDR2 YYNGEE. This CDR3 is CASSGEVQGNTIYF. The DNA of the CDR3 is TGTGCCAGCAGCGGAGAAGTCCAGGGAAACACCATATATTTT.

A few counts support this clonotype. CDR3 nucleotides: TGTGCCAGCAGCGGACGTAGGTATTCCACAGATACGCAGTATTTT. This gives the protein CASSGRRYSTDTQYF. This sequence joins TRBV28 and TRBJ2-3; no clear D gene. The germline V gene has CDR1 MDHEN and CDR2 SYDVKM. The CDR3 runs 15 residues. The germline V and J ends were trimmed by 6 bases and 2 bases, with 15 bases remaining between them.

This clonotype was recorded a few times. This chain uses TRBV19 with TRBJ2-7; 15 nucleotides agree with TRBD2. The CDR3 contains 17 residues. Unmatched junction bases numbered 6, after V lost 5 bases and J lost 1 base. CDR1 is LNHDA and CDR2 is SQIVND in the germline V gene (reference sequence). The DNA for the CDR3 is TGTGCCAGTAGTTCGCCGGGACTAGCGGGAGGATCCTACGAGCAGTACTTC. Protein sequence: CASSSPGLAGGSYEQYF.

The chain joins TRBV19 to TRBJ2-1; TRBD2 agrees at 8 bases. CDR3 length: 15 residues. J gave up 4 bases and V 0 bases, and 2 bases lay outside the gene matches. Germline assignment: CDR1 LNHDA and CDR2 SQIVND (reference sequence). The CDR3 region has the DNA TGTGCCAGTAGTATAGATAGCGGGGCGTACAATGAGCAGTTCTTC. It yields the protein CASSIDSGAYNEQFF. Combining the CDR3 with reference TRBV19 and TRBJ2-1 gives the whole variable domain DGGITQSPKYLFRKEGQNVTLSCEQNLNHDAMYWYRQDPGQGLRLIYYSQIVNDFQKGDIAEGYSVSREKKESFPLTVTSAQKNPTAFYLCASSIDSGAYNEQFFGPGTRLTVL.

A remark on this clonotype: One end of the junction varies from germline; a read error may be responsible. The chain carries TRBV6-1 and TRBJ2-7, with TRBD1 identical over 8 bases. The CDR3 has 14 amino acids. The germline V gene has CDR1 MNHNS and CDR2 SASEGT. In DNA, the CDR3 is TGTGCCAGCAGTCGAGACAGGGGCGGCTACGAGCAGTGCTTC. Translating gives CASSRDRGGYEQCF.

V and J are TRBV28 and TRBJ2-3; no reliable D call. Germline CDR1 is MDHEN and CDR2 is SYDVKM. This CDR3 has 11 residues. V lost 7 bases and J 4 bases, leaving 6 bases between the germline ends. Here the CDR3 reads CASMWADTQYF. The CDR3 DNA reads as TGTGCCAGCATGTGGGCAGATACGCAGTATTTT.

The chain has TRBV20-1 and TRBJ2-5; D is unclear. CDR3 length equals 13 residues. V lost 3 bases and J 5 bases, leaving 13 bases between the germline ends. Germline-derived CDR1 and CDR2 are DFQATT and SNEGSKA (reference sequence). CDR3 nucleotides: TGCAGTGCTAGTGACGCCTTCGCGGAGACCCAGTACTTC. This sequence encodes CSASDAFAETQYF.

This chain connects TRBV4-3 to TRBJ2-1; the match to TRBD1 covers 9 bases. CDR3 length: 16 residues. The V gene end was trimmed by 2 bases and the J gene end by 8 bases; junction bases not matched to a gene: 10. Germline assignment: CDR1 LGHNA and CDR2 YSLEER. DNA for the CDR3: TGCGCCAGCAGCCAAATAGGGGACAGGGTTTGGCATGAGCAGTTCTTC. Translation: CASSQIGDRVWHEQFF.

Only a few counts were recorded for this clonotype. The CDR3 nucleotides are TGTGCCAGCAGCTTAGCCCTTAGCGGTCCCTACGAGCAGTACTTC. The encoded protein is CASSLALSGPYEQYF. The chain employs TRBV7-8 and TRBJ2-7; D may be TRBD2 (6 bases). Germline V gene lookup returns CDR1 SGHVS and CDR2 FQNEAQ. Trimming removed 0 bases from V and 2 bases from J, with 11 bases in between. The CDR3 is made up of 15 amino acids.

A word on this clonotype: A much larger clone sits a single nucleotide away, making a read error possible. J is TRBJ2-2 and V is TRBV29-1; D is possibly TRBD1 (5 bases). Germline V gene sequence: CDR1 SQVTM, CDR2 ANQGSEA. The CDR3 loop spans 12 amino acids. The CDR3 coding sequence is TGCAGCGTTGAGGCGGACACCTGGGAGCTGTTTTTT. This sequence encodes CSVEADTWELFF.